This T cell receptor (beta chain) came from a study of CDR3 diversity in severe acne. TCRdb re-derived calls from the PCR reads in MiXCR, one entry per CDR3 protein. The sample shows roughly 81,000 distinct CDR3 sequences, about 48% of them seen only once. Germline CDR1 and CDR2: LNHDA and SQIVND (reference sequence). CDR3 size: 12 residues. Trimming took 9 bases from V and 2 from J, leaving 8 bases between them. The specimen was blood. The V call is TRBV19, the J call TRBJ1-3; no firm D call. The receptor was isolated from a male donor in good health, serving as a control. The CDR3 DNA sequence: TGTGCCAGCCCTTCCGCTGGAAACACCATATATTTT. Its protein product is CASPSAGNTIYF.